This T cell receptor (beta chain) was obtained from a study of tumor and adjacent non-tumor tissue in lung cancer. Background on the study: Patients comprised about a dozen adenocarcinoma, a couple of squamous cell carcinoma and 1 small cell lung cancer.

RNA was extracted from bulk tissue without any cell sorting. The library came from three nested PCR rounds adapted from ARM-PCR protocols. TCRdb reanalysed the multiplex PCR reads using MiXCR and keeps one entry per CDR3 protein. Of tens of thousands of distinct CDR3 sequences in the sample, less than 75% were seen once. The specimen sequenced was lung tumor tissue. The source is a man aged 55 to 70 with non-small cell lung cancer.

The CDR3 DNA is TGTGCCAGCAGTCTGGGACTAAGTGCCCGTCAAGAGACCCAGTACTTC. Amino acids: CASSLGLSARQETQYF. The J gene is TRBJ2-5, the V gene TRBV2; 7 bases are a match to TRBD2. Per the germline V gene, CDR1 is SNHLY and CDR2 is FYNNEI. J was trimmed by 2 bases and V by 5 bases; bases with no gene match: 11. This CDR3 has 16 residues.